This TCR beta chain was identified in a study of T cells after yellow fever vaccination. This clonotype was detected many times. Its target is not known. TCRdb fed the 5' RACE reads into MiXCR, producing one record per CDR3 protein. The sample comprises 25,000 to 30,000 distinct CDR3 sequences, 5% to 6% of which are singletons, and about two fifths rests with the top ten. In germline, CDR1 is SQVTM, CDR2 ANQGSEA. CDR3 size: 11 residues. The V and J ends lost 5 bases and 4 bases respectively, with 8 bases between them. Study results and limitations: Reappearance after the booster was observed for most primary-vaccination clones (roughly 96% CD4, roughly 90% CD8).

This clonotype was sampled from a man aged 30-40 years who received the YFV17D yellow fever vaccine. V and J are TRBV29-1 and TRBJ1-2; D gene uncertain. The sample here was CD8+ T cells sorted from PBMCs, taken 10 days after the yellow fever booster vaccination. As DNA, the CDR3 is TGCAGCGTTCGGGGTTCCTATGGCTACACCTTC. Amino acid sequence: CSVRGSYGYTF.